The 5 T cell receptor beta chains presented below share a single source sample, sequenced in a study of T cells in Graves' hyperthyroidism and ophthalmopathy. There were TCR beta CDR3 regions amplified from RNA transcripts. HTBI primers were the set used in a first-round RT-PCR of the TCR CDR3. Via MiXCR, TCRdb re-called the multiplex PCR reads, giving one row per CDR3 protein. The sample lists about 420,000 distinct CDR3 sequences; about 13% were seen once. Sequenced sample: blood. The receptors stem from a woman aged 18-29 years with Graves' hyperthyroidism.

This clonotype was observed at least ten times. CDR3 sequence: CASSPGLATEQFF. DNA for the CDR3: TGTGCCAGCAGTCCGGGACTAGCCACTGAGCAGTTCTTC. The V call is TRBV11-2, the J call TRBJ2-1; 9 positions agree with TRBD2. The CDR3 has 13 residues. V gave up 6 bases and J gave up 9 bases; unmatched junction bases: 6. Germline CDR1 reads SGHAT; CDR2 reads FQNNGV.

This clonotype was seen only a few times. The chain carries TRBV28 and TRBJ1-2; D remains ambiguous. The CDR3 contains 14 residues. V was shortened by 4 bases and J by 8 bases, with 17 bases between the two germline ends. Germline V gives CDR1 MDHEN, CDR2 SYDVKM. The DNA for the CDR3 is TGTGCCAGCAGTTCCACACGGTCCCCAAGGGGCTACACCTTC. The encoded protein is CASSSTRSPRGYTF.

This clonotype was picked up many times. J is TRBJ2-7 and V is TRBV28, with a weak D call TRBD1 (6 bases). The germline CDR1 and CDR2 sequences are MDHEN and SYDVKM. The V and J ends lost 4 bases and 3 bases respectively, with 19 bases between them. The CDR3 totals 16 residues. The CDR3 coding sequence is TGTGCCAGCAGTTCTCCGCAGGGCAGGGGAGACTACGAGCAGTACTTC. This codes for CASSSPQGRGDYEQYF.

V usage is TRBV6-1 and J usage is TRBJ2-3; 8 bases fit TRBD2. This CDR3 region has 15 residues. The V gene end was trimmed by 6 bases and the J gene end by 2 bases; junction bases not matched to a gene: 7. Germline V gene data show CDR1 as MNHNS and CDR2 as SASEGT. The CDR3 nucleotides read TGTGCCAGCAGCCAAAGCGGGAGATACACAGATACGCAGTATTTT. Its protein product is CASSQSGRYTDTQYF.

This clonotype was recorded at least ten times. The J gene is TRBJ2-7, the V gene TRBV28; TRBD1 matches 7 bases. Germline loops: CDR1 MDHEN, CDR2 SYDVKM. The CDR3 is made up of 14 amino acids. Trimming removed 3 bases from V and 3 bases from J; junction bases left unmatched: 5. As DNA, the CDR3 is TGTGCCAGCAGTTTCCTGGGACAGAACTACGAGCAGTACTTC. Amino acids: CASSFLGQNYEQYF.